The 27 T cell receptor beta chains listed next were all sequenced from one sample in a study of T cell responses to AZD1222 COVID-19 vaccine. Some clones are missing from TCRdb's copy, which holds only in-frame ones; the method was immunoSEQ multiplex PCR. The table includes about 59,000 clones, roughly 89% detected once. Here the sequenced sample was peripheral blood, taken 28 days after the second AZD1222 dose. The receptor source for this set is an adult who received the AZD1222 COVID-19 vaccine.

The chain carries TRBV5-4 and TRBJ1-4; TRBD1 agrees at 8 bases. The V gene end was trimmed by 6 bases and the J gene end by 5 bases; junction bases not matched to a gene: 9. Germline CDR1 SGHNT, CDR2 YYREEE (reference sequence). The CDR3 totals 15 residues. CDR3 in amino acids: CASTRWDRRNEKLFF. The CDR3, as DNA: TGTGCCAGCACCCGCTGGGACAGGCGGAATGAAAAACTGTTTTTT.

The chain has TRBV18 and TRBJ1-6; 11 bases map to TRBD1. V lost 6 bases, J lost 6 bases, and 13 bases stayed unmatched. The CDR3 runs 18 residues. Looked up from germline, CDR1 is KGHSH and CDR2 is LQKENI. CDR3 loop: CASSLTGTGGVSNSPLHF. In nucleotides, the CDR3 is TGTGCCAGCTCTCTTACCGGGACAGGGGGTGTAAGTAATTCACCCCTCCACTTT.

The J gene is TRBJ2-7, the V gene TRBV10-3; D is possibly TRBD2 (6 bases). V was trimmed by 6 bases and J by 7 bases, leaving 16 bases between them. CDR3 length: 13 amino acids. Germline V CDR1 and CDR2: ENHRY, SYGVKD. CDR3 amino acids: CAISSLAPREQYF. CDR3 DNA: TGTGCCATCAGCTCCCTAGCGCCCAGGGAGCAGTACTTC.

The chain carries TRBV11-2 and TRBJ2-1, with D possibly TRBD1 on 6 matching bases. The CDR3 has 12 residues. V lost 1 base, J lost 12 bases, and 10 bases lay in between. The germline V gene encodes CDR1 SGHAT and CDR2 FQNNGV. The CDR3 DNA follows: TGTGCCAGCAGCTTAGGGGGGCGGACGCAGTTCTTC. Protein product: CASSLGGRTQFF.

Here the CDR3 reads CASTGTGVGYEQFF. DNA for the CDR3: TGTGCCAGTACCGGGACGGGCGTGGGTTATGAGCAGTTCTTC. The chain uses TRBV11-2 and TRBJ2-1, with D possibly being TRBD1 or TRBD2 (5 bases each). The ends were cut back, 9 bases at V and 8 bases at J, with 20 bases in the middle. The CDR3 consists of 14 residues. The germline CDR1 and CDR2 sequences are SGHAT and FQNNGV. The entire variable domain, with the rest obtained from reference TRBV11-2 and TRBJ2-1, is as follows: EAGVAQSPRYKIIEKRQSVAFWCNPISGHATLYWYQQILGQGPKLLIQFQNNGVVDDSQLPKDRFSAERLKGVDSTLKIQPAKLEDSAVYLCASTGTGVGYEQFFGPGTRLTVL.

This clone has just one count. V is TRBV7-8 and J is TRBJ2-7; D gene ambiguous. CDR3 length equals 14 residues. Germline CDR1 and CDR2: SGHVS and FQNEAQ. Trimming removed 2 bases at V and 9 bases at J, with 17 bases between. CDR3 DNA: TGTGCCAGCAGCTTAATCCCCCTCCTACGAGCGCAGTACTTC. This codes for CASSLIPLLRAQYF.

The rearrangement joins TRBV6-5 to TRBJ1-2; D remains unclear. Germline values: CDR1 MNHEY, CDR2 SVGAGI. The CDR3 loop spans 13 amino acids. The germline V and J ends were trimmed by 4 bases and 3 bases, with 9 bases remaining between them. For the CDR3, the DNA is TGTGCCAGCAGTTCAGGAGTAGACTATGGCTACACCTTC. Translating gives CASSSGVDYGYTF.

V usage is TRBV5-6 and J usage is TRBJ1-2; perhaps TRBD1 as D (6 bases). CDR1 is SGHDT and CDR2 is YYEEEE in the germline V gene. The germline V and J ends were trimmed by 4 bases and 6 bases, with 16 bases remaining between them. CDR3 length: 14 amino acids. The CDR3 DNA reads TGTGCCAGCAGCCCTCCCGCAGGGGCTAATGGCTACACCTTC. This encodes CASSPPAGANGYTF.

The chain uses TRBV6-5 and TRBJ2-7, with D unclear. V was clipped by 8 bases and J by 7 bases, with 18 bases between them. Germline values: CDR1 MNHEY, CDR2 SVGAGI. The CDR3 is 13 amino acids. The CDR3 DNA reads TGTGCCAGCCAGGCTTCTAACTGGGGTGAGCAGTACTTC. Amino acids: CASQASNWGEQYF.

This clone was observed a single time. The chain combines TRBV11-1 with TRBJ2-5, with TRBD1 matching 7 bases. V trimming: 1 base; J trimming: 2 bases; junction bases outside the gene matches: 4. The CDR3 contains 15 residues. In germline, CDR1 is SGHAT, CDR2 FQDESV (reference sequence). CDR3 residues: CASSLDRGFQETQYF. CDR3 DNA sequence: TGTGCCAGCAGCTTAGACAGGGGCTTTCAAGAGACCCAGTACTTC.

The J gene is TRBJ1-4, the V gene TRBV29-1; D might be TRBD1 (5 bases). Germline V gives CDR1 SQVTM, CDR2 ANQGSEA. The length of the CDR3 is 12 residues. Trimming stripped 7 bases from V and 3 bases from J, with 9 bases between. In DNA, the CDR3 is TGCAGCGGAGGGGAACCTAATGAAAAACTGTTTTTT. This translates into CSGGEPNEKLFF.

V gene TRBV4-3 combines with J gene TRBJ2-7, with D perhaps matching TRBD2 (6 bases). Trimming left V 3 bases short and J 7 bases short, with 19 bases between. Germline V CDR1 and CDR2: LGHNA, YSLEER. There are 15 residues in the CDR3. As DNA, the CDR3 is TGCGCCAGCAGCCACTCCGGGACGGGAGTTTGGGAGCAGTACTTC. Encoded protein: CASSHSGTGVWEQYF.

This clone was seen more than once but under ten times. V and J are TRBV19 and TRBJ1-5; maybe TRBD1 (6 bases). V was clipped by 11 bases and J by 7 bases, with 15 bases between them. Germline CDR1 and CDR2: LNHDA and SQIVND (reference sequence). The CDR3 extends over 12 amino acids. The CDR3 spells CASKGGGQPQHF. For the CDR3, the DNA is TGTGCCTCTAAGGGGGGTGGGCAGCCCCAGCATTTT. Filled out from reference TRBV19 and TRBJ1-5, the complete variable domain reads DGGITQSPKYLFRKEGQNVTLSCEQNLNHDAMYWYRQDPGQGLRLIYYSQIVNDFQKGDIAEGYSVSREKKESFPLTVTSAQKNPTAFYLCASKGGGQPQHFGDGTRLSIL.

The genes are TRBV7-2 and TRBJ2-7; 7 bases map to TRBD1. This CDR3 spans 13 amino acids. The J segment lost 6 bases and the V segment lost 3 bases, leaving 5 bases of the junction unmatched. The V gene's germline CDR1 is SGHTA and CDR2 FQGNSA. The CDR3 loop is CASSLKTGFEQYF. The DNA of the CDR3 is TGTGCCAGCAGCTTGAAGACAGGGTTCGAGCAGTACTTC.

This clone was recorded only once. V usage is TRBV9 and J usage is TRBJ2-2; D remains unclear. Germline lookup yields CDR1 SGDLS and CDR2 YYNGEE. V was clipped by 3 bases and J by 9 bases, with 9 bases between them. The CDR3 runs to 12 residues. CDR3 region: CASSGFFRELFF. CDR3 in DNA: TGTGCCAGCAGCGGGTTTTTTCGGGAGCTGTTTTTT.

This chain connects TRBV19 to TRBJ2-1; D call uncertain. Deletions cut 6 bases from V and 9 bases from J, with 9 bases between. CDR1 is LNHDA and CDR2 is SQIVND in the germline V gene (reference sequence). This CDR3 is built from 11 residues. The CDR3 sequence is CASSQVGEQFF. In DNA, the CDR3 is TGTGCCAGTAGCCAAGTCGGTGAGCAGTTCTTC.

This clone was observed once. The genes are TRBV19 and TRBJ1-5; the D is unclear. The V gene lost 5 bases and the J gene lost 1 base, with 15 bases spanning the gap. The CDR3 consists of 16 residues. Germline assignment: CDR1 LNHDA and CDR2 SQIVND (reference sequence). CDR3 coding DNA: TGTGCCAGTAGTCCCATGACCCTTGGAAGCAATCAGCCCCAGCATTTT. It codes for CASSPMTLGSNQPQHF.

The table lists this clone with a count of one. The chain carries TRBV7-3 and TRBJ2-7; no clear D gene. The CDR3 totals 13 residues. V lost 5 bases and J lost 6, with 14 bases in between. Germline lookup yields CDR1 SGHTA and CDR2 FQGTGA. Here the CDR3 reads CASSVQERAEQYF. The CDR3 nucleotides are TGTGCCAGCAGCGTTCAGGAACGGGCCGAGCAGTACTTC.

The V gene is TRBV11-2, the J gene TRBJ2-1; 9 positions agree with TRBD2. The trim removed 3 bases at V and 0 bases at J, leaving 0 bases unmatched. The CDR3 sequence is 15 residues long. CDR1 is SGHAT and CDR2 is FQNNGV in the germline V gene. The CDR3, as DNA: TGTGCCAGCAGCTTTAGCGGGAGCTCCTACAATGAGCAGTTCTTC. This sequence encodes CASSFSGSSYNEQFF.

This rearrangement joins TRBV28 to TRBJ2-3, with D uncertain. CDR3 length equals 12 residues. V lost 4 bases and J 6 bases, leaving 8 bases between the germline ends. CDR1 and CDR2 from the germline V gene are MDHEN and SYDVKM. The chain's CDR3 is CASSSVRDTQYF. The CDR3 region has the DNA TGTGCCAGCAGTTCAGTACGGGATACGCAGTATTTT.

This chain joins TRBV5-1 and TRBJ1-1; D is unclear. The CDR3 length is 17 residues. CDR1 is SGHRS, CDR2 YFSETQ, per germline. V was cut by 0 bases and J by 0 bases, with 15 bases left in between. CDR3 sequence reads: CASSLGFSVGVNTEAFF. The CDR3 DNA reads TGCGCCAGCAGCTTGGGCTTTTCCGTAGGTGTGAACACTGAAGCTTTCTTT. The entire variable domain, with the rest obtained from reference TRBV5-1 and TRBJ1-1, is as follows: KAGVTQTPRYLIKTRGQQVTLSCSPISGHRSVSWYQQTPGQGLQFLFEYFSETQRNKGNFPGRFSGRQFSNSRSEMNVSTLELGDSALYLCASSLGFSVGVNTEAFFGQGTRLTVV.

This sequence joins TRBV9 and TRBJ2-1, with D tentatively TRBD2 (6 bases). From germline, CDR1 is SGDLS and CDR2 YYNGEE. Trimming removed 4 bases from V and 9 bases from J, with 17 bases in between. This CDR3 has 14 residues. CDR3 bases: TGTGCCAGCAGCCCGGGACTCGAAAGGGGTGAGCAGTTCTTC. This sequence encodes CASSPGLERGEQFF. Combining the CDR3 with reference TRBV9 and TRBJ2-1 gives the whole variable domain DSGVTQTPKHLITATGQRVTLRCSPRSGDLSVYWYQQSLDQGLQFLIQYYNGEERAKGNILERFSAQQFPDLHSELNLSSLELGDSALYFCASSPGLERGEQFFGPGTRLTVL.

The J gene is TRBJ2-2, the V gene TRBV5-4, with 9 bases matching TRBD2. Germline trimming cut 0 bases from V and 7 bases from J; bases unmatched to any gene: 7. The CDR3 loop spans 16 amino acids. CDR1 is SGHNT, CDR2 YYREEE, per germline (reference sequence). Here the CDR3 DNA reads TGTGCCAGCAGCTTGGTCCTAGCGGGGAAAAACGGGGAGCTGTTTTTT. It codes for CASSLVLAGKNGELFF.

The chain combines TRBV12-3 or TRBV12-4 with TRBJ1-2, with 7 nucleotides matching TRBD1. CDR3 size: 12 residues. Trimming cost V 5 bases and J 8 bases; bases outside gene matches: 5. CDR3 residues: CASSLPGQGYTF. In nucleotides, the CDR3 is TGTGCCAGCAGTCTTCCGGGACAGGGCTACACCTTC.

The rearrangement uses TRBV6-6 and TRBJ2-1; TRBD1 matches 11 bases. CDR1 is MNHNY, CDR2 SVGAGI, per germline (reference sequence). This CDR3 is 14 amino acids long. The V gene end was trimmed by 6 bases and the J gene end by 6 bases; junction bases not matched to a gene: 4. CDR3 amino acids: CASRPGTGGNEQFF. CDR3 sequence (DNA): TGTGCCAGCAGACCCGGGACAGGGGGCAATGAGCAGTTCTTC.

CDR3: CASGRSGGDGYTF. In nucleotides, the CDR3 is TGTGCCAGTGGAAGGTCAGGGGGCGATGGCTACACCTTC. The chain carries TRBV19 and TRBJ1-2; the match to TRBD1 covers 8 bases. The V and J ends lost 8 bases and 6 bases, in that order; junction bases with no gene match: 8. Germline V gene lookup returns CDR1 LNHDA and CDR2 SQIVND (reference sequence). The CDR3 extends over 13 amino acids. The full variable domain, rest sourced from reference TRBV19 and TRBJ1-2, is DGGITQSPKYLFRKEGQNVTLSCEQNLNHDAMYWYRQDPGQGLRLIYYSQIVNDFQKGDIAEGYSVSREKKESFPLTVTSAQKNPTAFYLCASGRSGGDGYTFGSGTRLTVV.

This chain uses TRBV27 with TRBJ2-1; 8 positions match TRBD2. The trim removed 8 bases at V and 8 bases at J, leaving 8 bases unmatched. From germline, CDR1 is MNHEY and CDR2 SMNVEV (reference sequence). The CDR3 loop spans 13 amino acids. Written as DNA, the CDR3 is TGTGCCAGCGCGGGGACTAGGGGCGATGAGCAGTTCTTC. It codes for CASAGTRGDEQFF.